These T cell receptor beta chains were read from a single sample in a study of shared clonotypes between healthy human individuals. Sequenced by immunoSEQ multiplex PCR; TCRdb stores in-frame clones only, minus some. The sample has 1.5 million to 2.5 million clones; 85% to 95% are singletons. The sample consisted of naive CD8+ T cells sorted from blood. The source of these receptors is a man in his late teens or twenties in good health. Both conserved end residues are part of each CDR3.

v_call,cdr3_length,cdr3_aa
TRBV4-3,17,CASSQDPPSGRLNEQFF
TRBV6-6,15,CASSYSSPLSYEQYF
TRBV7-9,13,CASSLENPYGYTF
TRBV28,16,CASSLPLADFTDTQYF
TRBV7-2,16,CASSADLAGVSGTQYF
TRBV30,12,CAWGETGNEQFF
TRBV7-9,15,CASSLGIGTNYGYTF
TRBV28,13,CASGPTGNYGYTF
TRBV6-1,14,CASSVEGSYNEQFF
TRBV13,12,CASAGGTDTQYF
TRBV6-6,10,CASSEGGYTF
TRBV7-9,14,CASSLADTYNEQFF
TRBV6-1,18,CASSELGTGTLEFYEQYF
TRBV27,15,CASSLLMGGNQPQHF
TRBV19,13,CASSVIPNSPLHF
TRBV11-2,14,CASSLAPNTGELFF
TRBV15,13,CATSEAIAYEQYF
TRBV10-3,14,CAISELGFEETQYF
TRBV2,13,CAAGEGGFNEQFF
TRBV6-5,12,CASSYSLETQYF
TRBV4-3,15,CASSQTSSYNSPLHF
TRBV6-1,15,CASSEGTTSTDTQYF
TRBV7-9,11,CASGFDSPLFF
TRBV7-3,16,CASSLNSGELTGELFF
TRBV4-3,15,CASSQLAAVNYGYTF
TRBV30,13,CAWEQGLMNGYTF
TRBV7-2,19,CASSLGGPPGLAGYNEQFF
TRBV7-9,14,CASSPSYTEQLRIF
TRBV27,15,CASSPREVANYGYTF
TRBV11-1,15,CASSPAQGSSYEQYF
TRBV19,15,CASRPDRGQIQPQHF
TRBV30,17,CAWTHGPAGRWNEKLFF
TRBV28,14,CASNAVWAYNEQFF
TRBV30,13,CARSAGAGDEQYF
TRBV4-3,18,CASSQEWARGGFNEKLFF
TRBV30,13,CAWSVTPGDEQYF
TRBV27,13,CASTGGLSEKLFF